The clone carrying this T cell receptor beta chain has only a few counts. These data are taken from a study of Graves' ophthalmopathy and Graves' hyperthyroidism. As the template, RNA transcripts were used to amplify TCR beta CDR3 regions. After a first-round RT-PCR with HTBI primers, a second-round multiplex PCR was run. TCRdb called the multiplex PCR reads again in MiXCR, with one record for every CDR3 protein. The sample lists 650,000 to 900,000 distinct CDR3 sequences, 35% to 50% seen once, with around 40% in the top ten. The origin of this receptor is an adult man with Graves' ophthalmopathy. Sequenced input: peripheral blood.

CDR3 in amino acids: CASMGLWPGVGTEAFF. The CDR3, as DNA: TGTGCCAGCATGGGACTCTGGCCGGGGGTTGGGACTGAAGCTTTCTTT. The chain has TRBV7-2 and TRBJ1-1; perhaps TRBD1 as D (5 bases). CDR3 length: 16 amino acids. The V gene lost 7 bases and the J gene lost 5 bases, with 23 bases spanning the gap. Germline loops: CDR1 SGHTA, CDR2 FQGNSA.